The 18 T cell receptor beta chains listed next were all sequenced from one sample in a study of blood T cell repertoires in COVID-19. Only in-frame clones appear in the TCRdb table, and some are missing; sequencing was by immunoSEQ multiplex PCR. The data hold a few hundred thousand clones, with approximately 86% observed a single time. Sequencing was done on a sample of peripheral blood. The receptors were gathered from a man younger than 30 with active or convalescent COVID-19.

V gene TRBV24-1 combines with J gene TRBJ2-7, with TRBD1 as a possible D gene (6 bases). The CDR3 runs 12 residues. The germline CDR1 and CDR2 sequences are KGHDR and SFDVKD. Trimming cost V 4 bases and J 7 bases, with 10 bases left between them. CDR3 DNA sequence: TGTGCCACCAGTGACCCGAGGGGGGAGCAGTACTTC. Translation: CATSDPRGEQYF.

This clone was recorded a few times. Sequence at one end of the junction differs from germline and may be a read error. This rearrangement joins TRBV18 to TRBJ1-1, with TRBD1 identical over 7 bases. The CDR3 is made up of 13 amino acids. Germline lookup yields CDR1 KGHSH and CDR2 LQKENI. The CDR3 region is CASSPTGNPEAFF. The CDR3 DNA reads as TGTGCCAGCTCACCGACAGGGAACCCTGAAGCTTTCTTT. The full variable domain, with the rest looked up from reference TRBV18 and TRBJ1-1, is NAGVMQNPRHLVRRRGQEARLRCSPMKGHSHVYWYRQLPEEGLKFMVYLQKENIIDESGMPKERFSAEFPKEGPSILRIQQVVRGDSAAYFCASSPTGNPEAFFGQGTRLTVV.

The chain employs TRBV13 and TRBJ2-2; 8 positions match TRBD1. Germline V gene lookup returns CDR1 PRHDT and CDR2 FYEKMQ (reference sequence). This CDR3 contains 15 residues. V shed 1 base, J shed 6 bases, and the junction held 4 bases outside the gene matches. The CDR3 protein is CASSLDYRGSGELFF. DNA of the CDR3: TGTGCCAGCAGCTTAGACTACAGGGGGTCCGGGGAGCTGTTTTTT.

Concerning this clone itself: The identical CDR3 is also encoded by other nucleotide sequences in the sample. This chain uses TRBV18 with TRBJ1-5, with D possibly being TRBD1 (6 bases). Germline V gene data show CDR1 as KGHSH and CDR2 as LQKENI. There are 13 residues in the CDR3. Trimming pared 4 bases from V and 3 bases from J, leaving 7 bases between. CDR3 coding DNA: TGTGCCAGCTCACGACAGGACAATCAGCCCCAGCATTTT. Protein product: CASSRQDNQPQHF.

This sequence joins TRBV5-1 and TRBJ2-1; 9 nucleotides line up with TRBD2. CDR1 and CDR2 (germline): SGHRS, YFSETQ. The CDR3 runs 15 residues. V dropped 0 bases and J dropped 8; count of bases not matched to a gene: 6. CDR3 region: CASSLGSGSGDEQFF. The DNA of the CDR3 is TGCGCCAGCAGCTTGGGTAGCGGGAGTGGGGATGAGCAGTTCTTC.

This clone has only one observation. The chain uses TRBV25-1 and TRBJ2-5; possibly TRBD1 for D (5 bases). V was clipped by 4 bases and J by 3 bases, with 9 bases between them. This CDR3 contains 13 residues. Germline-derived CDR1 and CDR2 are MGHDK and SYGVNS. CDR3 region: CASSAPDKETQYF. As DNA, the CDR3 is TGTGCCAGCAGTGCCCCGGACAAAGAGACCCAGTACTTC.

In DNA form, the CDR3 reads TGTGCCAGCTCACCACCGGGACAGTACACCGGGGAGCTGTTTTTT. The encoded protein is CASSPPGQYTGELFF. The chain employs TRBV18 and TRBJ2-2; 7 bases align to TRBD1. The CDR3 is 15 amino acids. Germline V gives CDR1 KGHSH, CDR2 LQKENI. After removal of 0 bases from V and 3 bases from J, the junction contained 1 base not matched to a gene.

The V call is TRBV28, the J call TRBJ1-5; 8 bases map to TRBD1. With 5 bases clipped from V and 2 bases from J, the junction kept 5 bases outside the gene matches. This CDR3 is 15 amino acids long. Germline V CDR1 and CDR2: MDHEN, SYDVKM. The CDR3 DNA reads as TGTGCCAGCAGTCTGGACAGGGCGGGCAATCAGCCCCAGCATTTT. It specifies CASSLDRAGNQPQHF.

The V gene is TRBV24-1, the J gene TRBJ2-1, with TRBD1 matching over 7 bases. Trimming took 6 bases from V and 3 from J; bases not matched to a gene: 7. Germline lookup yields CDR1 KGHDR and CDR2 SFDVKD. The CDR3 length is 15 residues. In DNA, the CDR3 is TGTGCCACCAGTCCAGGTAGACAGGGCTACAATGAGCAGTTCTTC. Translating it yields CATSPGRQGYNEQFF.

This chain joins TRBV4-1 and TRBJ1-2; the match to TRBD1 covers 10 bases. After removal of 1 base from V and 7 bases from J, the junction contained 3 bases not matched to a gene. This CDR3 spans 14 amino acids. The V gene's germline CDR1 is MGHRA and CDR2 YSYEKL. CDR3 nucleotides: TGCGCCAGCAGCCAAGTTGGGACAGGGGCTGGCTACACCTTC. Translating it yields CASSQVGTGAGYTF.

V gene TRBV5-1 combines with J gene TRBJ2-5; TRBD2 matches 8 bases. Trimming at V came to 1 base and at J to 6 bases, leaving 11 bases not matched to a gene. The CDR3 spans 16 residues. Germline assignment: CDR1 SGHRS and CDR2 YFSETQ. In DNA, the CDR3 is TGCGCCAGCAGCTTGCCCGGGACTAGGGGGGTTCAGACCCAGTACTTC. Encoded protein: CASSLPGTRGVQTQYF. The full variable domain, its missing parts supplied by reference TRBV5-1 and TRBJ2-5, is KAGVTQTPRYLIKTRGQQVTLSCSPISGHRSVSWYQQTPGQGLQFLFEYFSETQRNKGNFPGRFSGRQFSNSRSEMNVSTLELGDSALYLCASSLPGTRGVQTQYFGPGTRLLVL.

The chain joins TRBV15 to TRBJ2-7, with a weak D call TRBD1 (6 bases). Germline lookup yields CDR1 LNHNV and CDR2 YYDKDF (reference sequence). V lost 1 base and J 1 base, leaving 20 bases between the germline ends. This CDR3 is 18 amino acids long. The CDR3 spells CATSRVFRGILSSYEQYF. As DNA, the CDR3 is TGTGCCACCAGCAGAGTATTCAGGGGAATATTATCTTCCTACGAGCAGTACTTC. The full variable domain, completed using reference TRBV15 and TRBJ2-7, is DAMVIQNPRYQVTQFGKPVTLSCSQTLNHNVMYWYQQKSSQAPKLLFHYYDKDFNNEADTPDNFQSRRPNTSFCFLDIRSPGLGDTAMYLCATSRVFRGILSSYEQYFGPGTRLTVT.

The CDR3 protein is CASSPVGRASQHF. The DNA of the CDR3 is TGTGCCAGCAGTCCAGTGGGCAGGGCTAGTCAGCATTTT. V and J are TRBV27 and TRBJ1-5; a weak D match, TRBD1 (5 bases). Germline CDR1 is MNHEY and CDR2 is SMNVEV (reference sequence). Trimming removed 5 bases at V and 13 bases at J, with 18 bases between. CDR3 length: 13 residues.

CDR3 coding DNA: TGTGCCAGCAGCACAGACAGCTACAATGAGCAGTTCTTC. This codes for CASSTDSYNEQFF. The chain couples TRBV5-6 to TRBJ2-1, with D possibly being TRBD1 (5 bases). CDR1 and CDR2 (germline): SGHDT, YYEEEE. With 4 bases removed from V and 3 bases from J, the gap between germline ends came to 8 bases. The CDR3 totals 13 residues.

The chain has TRBV29-1 and TRBJ2-1; D unclear. Germline V gene data show CDR1 as SQVTM and CDR2 as ANQGSEA. Trimming shortened V by 7 bases and J by 4 bases, and 5 bases separated the two germline ends. The CDR3 totals 10 residues. The CDR3 loop reads CSGQYNEQFF. DNA for the CDR3: TGCAGCGGGCAATACAATGAGCAGTTCTTC.

The chain is built from TRBV4-1 and TRBJ2-1, with 8 bases fitting TRBD2. The CDR3 spans 18 residues. Germline assignment: CDR1 MGHRA and CDR2 YSYEKL. Germline trimming cut 1 base from V and 0 bases from J; bases unmatched to any gene: 8. CDR3 residues: CASSQGRLLAVSYNEQFF. CDR3 coding DNA: TGCGCCAGCAGCCAAGGACGCCTACTAGCGGTCTCCTACAATGAGCAGTTCTTC.

The chain has TRBV5-4 and TRBJ2-1, with 10 bases lining up with TRBD1. CDR1 and CDR2 (germline): SGHNT, YYREEE (reference sequence). V shed 3 bases and J 3 bases; nucleotides not matched to a gene: 3. This CDR3 has 15 residues. CDR3 residues: CASSWDRGNYNEQFF. The DNA for the CDR3 is TGTGCCAGCAGCTGGGACAGGGGAAACTACAATGAGCAGTTCTTC.

The chain has TRBV5-6 and TRBJ2-5, with TRBD1 identical over 11 bases. The CDR3 sequence is 16 residues long. CDR1 and CDR2 from the germline V gene are SGHDT and YYEEEE. With V trimmed by 0 bases and J by 5 bases, 6 bases remained unmatched. The CDR3 DNA follows: TGTGCCAGCAGCTTGGCCCGGACAGGGGGCGGTGAGACCCAGTACTTC. It codes for CASSLARTGGGETQYF.